This T cell receptor (beta chain) stems from a study of blood T cell repertoires in COVID-19. Across the whole study: From the United States, Italy and Spain came samples of acute and convalescent COVID-19. PBMCs, B-cell-depleted T cells, or T cells were the source of the cDNA or gDNA that made up the material.

In the original analysis: From reference gene primer amplification, estimates of nucleated cell counts were derived. The table came from immunoSEQ multiplex PCR; TCRdb's copy has only in-frame clones and leaves some out. The V and J calls and clone size are taken from that table; D and trimming were inferred from the DNA. The table includes approximately 290,000 clones, about 89% detected once. Enrolment of Seattle patients took place during active infection, and they were followed longitudinally. Germline loops: CDR1 WSHSY, CDR2 SAAADI. J was trimmed by 2 bases and V by 8 bases; bases with no gene match: 7. The CDR3 extends over 15 amino acids.

The chain links TRBV10-2 to TRBJ2-1, with 9 positions matching TRBD2. This TCR was recovered from a young woman with COVID-19, enrolled during active disease. The sequencing input was peripheral blood. This chain's CDR3 is CASHLAGTTYNEQFF. In nucleotides, the CDR3 is TGCGCCAGCCATCTAGCGGGGACAACCTACAATGAGCAGTTCTTC.